The 28 T cell receptor beta chains listed next were all sequenced from one sample in a study of T cells after yellow fever vaccination. TCRdb passed the 5' RACE reads through MiXCR, listing each CDR3 protein once. The sample has roughly 500,000 distinct CDR3 sequences; less than 20% are singletons. The sequences come from PBMCs, collected 15 days after the yellow fever booster vaccination. The receptor set was obtained from a man aged 25 to 45 who received the YFV17D yellow fever vaccine.

This clonotype was observed a few times. V usage is TRBV30 and J usage is TRBJ1-1; D uncertain. This CDR3 is 13 amino acids long. Trimming cost V 8 bases and J 8 bases, with 21 bases left between them. CDR1 and CDR2 from the germline V gene are GTSNPN and SVGIG (reference sequence). In nucleotides, the CDR3 is TGTGCCACGTCGAATTTGGGGATCGGCGAAGCTTTCTTT. It yields the protein CATSNLGIGEAFF.

The chain joins TRBV6-2 or TRBV6-3 to TRBJ1-5; D is perhaps TRBD1 (5 bases). Germline-derived CDR1 and CDR2 are MNHEY and SVGEGT. V lost 5 bases and J lost 4, with 6 bases in between. This CDR3 has 12 residues. CDR3 DNA sequence: TGTGCCAGCAGTAACAGGAATCAGCCCCAGCATTTT. Its translation is CASSNRNQPQHF.

In its sample, this clonotype was seen a few times. The chain has TRBV29-1 and TRBJ2-1; D possibly corresponds to TRBD2 (6 bases). The CDR3 consists of 13 residues. Germline V gene lookup returns CDR1 SQVTM and CDR2 ANQGSEA. V lost 4 bases, J lost 12 bases, and 19 bases lay in between. Written as DNA, the CDR3 is TGCAGCGTTGTTGGGGGAGCGGGTTTAGGGCAGTTCTTC. Translating gives CSVVGGAGLGQFF.

This chain links TRBV28 with TRBJ2-1, with 9 bases fitting TRBD2. Germline loops: CDR1 MDHEN, CDR2 SYDVKM. With 11 bases clipped from V and 7 bases from J, the junction kept 12 bases outside the gene matches. The CDR3 has 14 amino acids. The CDR3 DNA reads as TGTGCCGGTAGCGGGGGATCGAGGACGAATGAGCAGTTCTTC. Translating it yields CAGSGGSRTNEQFF. The whole variable domain, remainder taken from reference TRBV28 and TRBJ2-1, is DVKVTQSSRYLVKRTGEKVFLECVQDMDHENMFWYRQDPGLGLRLIYFSYDVKMKEKGDIPEGYSVSREKKERFSLILESASTNQTSMYLCAGSGGSRTNEQFFGPGTRLTVL.

The rearrangement joins TRBV19 to TRBJ2-3; 9 nucleotides match TRBD2. Germline lookup yields CDR1 LNHDA and CDR2 SQIVND (reference sequence). This CDR3 comprises 14 residues. With V trimmed by 11 bases and J by 3 bases, 9 bases remained unmatched. CDR3: CASRTAGGTDTQYF. The CDR3 DNA reads TGTGCCTCAAGAACGGCGGGAGGGACAGATACGCAGTATTTT. The complete variable domain, with remaining parts taken from reference TRBV19 and TRBJ2-3, reads DGGITQSPKYLFRKEGQNVTLSCEQNLNHDAMYWYRQDPGQGLRLIYYSQIVNDFQKGDIAEGYSVSREKKESFPLTVTSAQKNPTAFYLCASRTAGGTDTQYFGPGTRLTVL.

The rearrangement joins TRBV6-1 to TRBJ2-3; D uncertain. The length of the CDR3 is 14 residues. Trimming removed 7 bases from V and 1 base from J, with 12 bases in between. The germline V gene encodes CDR1 MNHNS and CDR2 SASEGT. The CDR3: CASIRTLGTDTQYF. CDR3 DNA: TGTGCCAGCATACGGACGCTCGGCACAGATACGCAGTATTTT.

The chain couples TRBV20-1 to TRBJ2-7; 10 nucleotides agree with TRBD1. Germline assignment: CDR1 DFQATT and CDR2 SNEGSKA (reference sequence). The CDR3 totals 14 residues. J lost 2 bases, V lost 3 bases, and 4 bases had no gene match. CDR3: CSASRQGAPYEQYF. The DNA of the CDR3 is TGCAGTGCTAGCAGACAGGGGGCCCCCTACGAGCAGTACTTC.

This clonotype was observed a single time. V gene TRBV7-9 combines with J gene TRBJ2-5; a possible D gene is TRBD1 (5 bases). This CDR3 has 13 residues. Looked up from germline, CDR1 is SEHNR and CDR2 is FQNEAQ (reference sequence). Trimming removed 5 bases at V and 3 bases at J, with 10 bases between. CDR3 region: CASSGVREETQYF. The DNA for the CDR3 is TGTGCCAGCAGCGGAGTCAGGGAAGAGACCCAGTACTTC. Based on the CDR3 plus reference TRBV7-9 and TRBJ2-5, the full variable domain is DTGVSQNPRHKITKRGQNVTFRCDPISEHNRLYWYRQTLGQGPEFLTYFQNEAQLEKSRLLSDRFSAERPKGSFSTLEIQRTEQGDSAMYLCASSGVREETQYFGPGTRLLVL.

The chain joins TRBV25-1 to TRBJ2-1, with TRBD1 as a possible D gene (6 bases). V was clipped by 7 bases and J by 0 bases, with 7 bases between them. Germline V lookup: CDR1 MGHDK, CDR2 SYGVNS. The CDR3 has 13 amino acids. Here the CDR3 reads CASIRGSYNEQFF. CDR3 DNA sequence: TGTGCCAGCATCAGGGGCTCCTACAATGAGCAGTTCTTC. Complete variable domain (other parts from reference TRBV25-1 and TRBJ2-1): EADIYQTPRYLVIGTGKKITLECSQTMGHDKMYWYQQDPGMELHLIHYSYGVNSTEKGDLSSESTVSRIRTEHFPLTLESARPSHTSQYLCASIRGSYNEQFFGPGTRLTVL.

This clonotype was counted a few times. CDR3 loop: CASSFVGIEETQYF. CDR3 DNA sequence: TGTGCCAGCAGCTTCGTGGGTATCGAAGAGACCCAGTACTTC. The J gene is TRBJ2-5, the V gene TRBV7-2; D not resolved. This CDR3 contains 14 residues. Germline assignment: CDR1 SGHTA and CDR2 FQGNSA. V was trimmed by 3 bases and J by 3 bases, leaving 11 bases between them. Drawing the rest from reference TRBV7-2 and TRBJ2-5, the complete variable domain is GAGVSQSPSNKVTEKGKDVELRCDPISGHTALYWYRQSLGQGLEFLIYFQGNSAPDKSGLPSDRFSAERTGGSVSTLTIQRTQQEDSAVYLCASSFVGIEETQYFGPGTRLLVL.

The chain uses TRBV10-3 and TRBJ2-3; tentative D call: TRBD1 (6 bases). The V gene lost 0 bases and the J gene lost 2 bases, with 12 bases spanning the gap. The CDR3 consists of 16 residues. Germline V CDR1 and CDR2: ENHRY, SYGVKD. In DNA, the CDR3 is TGTGCCATCAGTGAGTCAACAGGGACATTCACAGATACGCAGTATTTT. It yields the protein CAISESTGTFTDTQYF.

This sequence joins TRBV20-1 and TRBJ2-7; D not resolved. V was clipped by 3 bases and J by 4 bases, with 10 bases between them. This CDR3 is built from 12 residues. Per germline, CDR1 DFQATT and CDR2 SNEGSKA (reference sequence). The CDR3 region is CSASADGYEQYF. DNA of the CDR3: TGCAGTGCTAGCGCCGACGGGTACGAGCAGTACTTC.

V usage is TRBV2 and J usage is TRBJ2-3; D gene unclear. Trimming left V 7 bases short and J 1 base short, with 9 bases between. Germline CDR1 SNHLY, CDR2 FYNNEI. The CDR3 extends over 13 amino acids. DNA of the CDR3: TGTGCCAGCAATCCTGGCCGCACAGATACGCAGTATTTT. Its protein product is CASNPGRTDTQYF.

This clonotype was observed a handful of times. The chain joins TRBV7-8 to TRBJ2-7; TRBD1 might be the D (6 bases). V lost 4 bases, J lost 3 bases, and 16 bases lay in between. Germline values: CDR1 SGHVS, CDR2 FQNEAQ. CDR3 length: 15 amino acids. As DNA, the CDR3 is TGTGCCAGCAGCTCCGATCCGGGACACCACTACGAGCAGTACTTC. Translating gives CASSSDPGHHYEQYF.

The chain has TRBV7-9 and TRBJ2-7; 10 bases are shared with TRBD2. Looked up from germline, CDR1 is SEHNR and CDR2 is FQNEAQ (reference sequence). J gave up 0 bases and V 4 bases, and 6 bases lay outside the gene matches. The CDR3 has 16 amino acids. This chain's CDR3 is CASSSYGLADSYEQYF. The CDR3 DNA follows: TGTGCCAGCAGCTCCTACGGACTAGCGGACTCCTACGAGCAGTACTTC.

This clonotype was seen ten or more times. This rearrangement joins TRBV20-1 to TRBJ2-1; D possibly uses TRBD1 or TRBD2 (6 bases each). V gave up 2 bases and J gave up 8 bases, with 19 bases separating them. The CDR3 extends over 15 amino acids. CDR1 and CDR2 from the germline V gene are DFQATT and SNEGSKA (reference sequence). CDR3 protein: CSARPPGAELYEQFF. The CDR3 DNA reads as TGCAGTGCTAGACCCCCGGGGGCTGAATTGTATGAGCAGTTCTTC.

This clonotype was recorded only once. The J gene is TRBJ1-2, the V gene TRBV4-3; a possible D gene is TRBD1 (6 bases). Germline CDR1 LGHNA, CDR2 YSLEER. The CDR3 contains 15 residues. The V and J ends lost 0 bases and 6 bases respectively, with 14 bases between them. The CDR3 loop is CASSQDLWGRDGYTF. CDR3 DNA: TGCGCCAGCAGCCAAGATTTGTGGGGGCGGGATGGCTACACCTTC.

In this sample, this clonotype turned up a few times. This rearrangement joins TRBV27 to TRBJ2-1, with D perhaps assigned TRBD1 or TRBD2 (5 bases each). CDR3 length equals 16 residues. With 4 bases removed from V and 1 base from J, the gap between germline ends came to 14 bases. Germline assignment: CDR1 MNHEY and CDR2 SMNVEV (reference sequence). Here the CDR3 reads CASSWGFTDSYNEQFF. The CDR3 DNA reads as TGTGCCAGCAGTTGGGGGTTCACAGATTCCTACAATGAGCAGTTCTTC.

This clonotype has more than one count but fewer than ten. V is TRBV4-1 and J is TRBJ2-7; D gene unclear. The germline V gene encodes CDR1 MGHRA and CDR2 YSYEKL. There are 13 residues in the CDR3. Trimming cost V 5 bases and J 4 bases, with 12 bases left between them. The CDR3 DNA sequence: TGCGCCAGCAGCAGCAAGGTGGATTACGAGCAGTACTTC. Translating gives CASSSKVDYEQYF.

The V and J genes are TRBV6-2 or TRBV6-3 and TRBJ1-2; TRBD1 might be the D (5 bases). V lost 2 bases and J 8 bases, leaving 15 bases between the germline ends. CDR1 is MNHEY and CDR2 is SVGEGT in the germline V gene. The CDR3 covers 14 residues. The CDR3: CASSYPREWDGYTF. In nucleotides, the CDR3 is TGTGCCAGCAGTTACCCAAGGGAATGGGACGGCTACACCTTC.

V and J are TRBV7-3 and TRBJ1-6; D ambiguous. This CDR3 has 15 residues. The ends were cut back, 0 bases at V and 8 bases at J, with 11 bases in the middle. CDR1 and CDR2 from the germline V gene are SGHTA and FQGTGA. The CDR3 loop reads CASSLTAGMDSPLHF. CDR3 DNA: TGTGCCAGCAGCTTAACGGCTGGGATGGATTCACCCCTCCACTTT.

The chain has TRBV12-3 or TRBV12-4 and TRBJ2-4; D not resolved. Trimming stripped 2 bases from V and 10 bases from J, with 12 bases between. The CDR3 runs to 13 residues. CDR3 loop: CASSLQLRNIQYF. CDR3 sequence (DNA): TGTGCCAGCAGTTTACAGTTACGGAATATTCAGTACTTC.

The J gene is TRBJ1-5, the V gene TRBV12-3 or TRBV12-4; D is ambiguous. V was pared by 6 bases and J by 1 base, with 13 bases between. The CDR3 runs 15 residues. The CDR3 DNA reads as TGTGCCAGCAGGAGAGGGTATCTAAGCAATCAGCCCCAGCATTTT. Its translation is CASRRGYLSNQPQHF.

This rearrangement joins TRBV5-1 to TRBJ1-1; weak D call: TRBD1 (6 bases). The CDR3 loop spans 16 amino acids. V gave up 4 bases and J gave up 0 bases, with 16 bases separating them. Germline V gene data show CDR1 as SGHRS and CDR2 as YFSETQ. The CDR3 loop reads CASSIEQGTMNTEAFF. Written as DNA, the CDR3 is TGCGCCAGCAGCATAGAACAGGGAACAATGAACACTGAAGCTTTCTTT. Looking up the rest from reference TRBV5-1 and TRBJ1-1 gives the full variable domain: KAGVTQTPRYLIKTRGQQVTLSCSPISGHRSVSWYQQTPGQGLQFLFEYFSETQRNKGNFPGRFSGRQFSNSRSEMNVSTLELGDSALYLCASSIEQGTMNTEAFFGQGTRLTVV.

This clonotype was detected a few times. The chain links TRBV7-6 to TRBJ2-1; TRBD1 matches 7 bases. Germline-derived CDR1 and CDR2 are SGHVS and FNYEAQ. V trimming: 1 base; J trimming: 6 bases; junction bases outside the gene matches: 6. The CDR3 contains 15 residues. CDR3 in DNA: TGTGCCAGCAGCTTAGTTAGGGGGCCTGGCAATGAGCAGTTCTTC. It is translated as CASSLVRGPGNEQFF.

This clonotype has more than one count but fewer than ten. This rearrangement joins TRBV12-3 or TRBV12-4 to TRBJ2-5, with 8 bases that match TRBD2. V was pared by 3 bases and J by 1 base, with 7 bases of the junction left unmatched. The CDR3 extends over 16 amino acids. As DNA, the CDR3 is TGTGCCAGCAGTTTTGGGTCTAGCGGGCTCCAAGAGACCCAGTACTTC. Its translation: CASSFGSSGLQETQYF.

CDR3 nucleotides: TGTGCCAGCAGTGGTCTGGGCTCCTACGAGCAGTACTTC. Translation gives CASSGLGSYEQYF. This chain connects TRBV6-6 to TRBJ2-7; D remains unclear. This CDR3 has 13 residues. V was trimmed by 5 bases and J by 0 bases, leaving 8 bases between them. Germline CDR1 is MNHNY and CDR2 is SVGAGI (reference sequence).

The V call is TRBV7-2, the J call TRBJ2-6; D gene unclear. Germline V gene lookup returns CDR1 SGHTA and CDR2 FQGNSA. The length of the CDR3 is 17 residues. Trimming took 2 bases from V and 3 from J, leaving 14 bases between them. CDR3 sequence (DNA): TGTGCCAGCAGCTTAACCCGCCTGACCGGTGGGGCCAACGTCCTGACTTTC. It specifies CASSLTRLTGGANVLTF.